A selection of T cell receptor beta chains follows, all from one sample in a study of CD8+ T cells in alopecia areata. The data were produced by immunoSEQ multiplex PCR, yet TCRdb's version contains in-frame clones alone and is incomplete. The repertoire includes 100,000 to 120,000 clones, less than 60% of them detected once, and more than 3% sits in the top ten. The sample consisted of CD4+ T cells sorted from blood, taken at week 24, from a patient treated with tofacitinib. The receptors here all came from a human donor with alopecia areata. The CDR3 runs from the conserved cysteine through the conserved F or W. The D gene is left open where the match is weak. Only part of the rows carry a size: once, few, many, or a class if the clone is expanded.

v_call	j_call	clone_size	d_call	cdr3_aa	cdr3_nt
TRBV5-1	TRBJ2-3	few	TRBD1	CASSLGQGALDTQYF	TGCGCCAGCAGCTTGGGACAGGGGGCATTAGATACGCAGTATTTT
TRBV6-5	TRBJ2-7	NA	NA	CASRDGYEQYF	TGTGCCAGCCGGGACGGCTACGAGCAGTACTTC
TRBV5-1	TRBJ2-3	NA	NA	CASSLSPITDTQYF	TGCGCCAGCAGCTTGTCGCCTATTACAGATACGCAGTATTTT
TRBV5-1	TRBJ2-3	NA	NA	CASSLIVGGAEDTQYF	TGCGCCAGCAGCTTGATCGTCGGGGGCGCGGAAGATACGCAGTATTTT
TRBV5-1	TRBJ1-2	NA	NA	CASTLGEFYGYTF	TGCGCCAGCACGTTAGGGGAGTTCTATGGCTACACCTTC
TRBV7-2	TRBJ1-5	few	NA	CASSEAGGGWNQPQHF	TGTGCCAGCAGCGAAGCGGGGGGTGGTTGGAATCAGCCCCAGCATTTT
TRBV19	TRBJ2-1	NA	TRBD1	CASSFPGTGSYNEQFF	TGTGCCAGTAGCTTCCCGGGGACAGGGTCCTACAATGAGCAGTTCTTC
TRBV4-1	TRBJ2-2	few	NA	CASSHGGGSNTGELFF	TGCGCCAGCAGCCACGGGGGCGGCTCGAACACCGGGGAGCTGTTTTTT
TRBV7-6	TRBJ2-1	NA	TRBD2	CASSAPSGGANEQFF	TGTGCCAGCAGCGCCCCTAGCGGGGGGGCTAATGAGCAGTTCTTC
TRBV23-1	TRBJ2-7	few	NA	CASSHRYEQYF	TGCGCCAGCAGTCACCGCTACGAGCAGTACTTC
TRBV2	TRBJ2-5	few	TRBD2	CASSGGGGRKETQYF	TGTGCCAGCAGTGGTGGCGGGGGGCGGAAAGAGACCCAGTACTTC
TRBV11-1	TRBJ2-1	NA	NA	CASSLAGGVGLNEQFF	TGTGCCAGCAGCTTAGCGGGGGGCGTTGGTTTGAATGAGCAGTTCTTC
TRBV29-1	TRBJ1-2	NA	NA	CSVESTQGALAGYTF	TGCAGCGTTGAATCAACGCAGGGCGCCTTAGCTGGCTACACCTTC
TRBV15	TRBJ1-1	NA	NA	CATSRDQTEAFF	TGTGCCACCAGCAGAGATCAAACTGAAGCTTTCTTT
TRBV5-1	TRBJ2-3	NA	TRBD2	CASSFSSGGTDTQYF	TGCGCCAGCAGCTTCTCTAGCGGGGGCACAGATACGCAGTATTTT
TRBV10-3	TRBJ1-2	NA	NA	CAITRDAPDYGYTF	TGTGCCATCACCCGGGACGCACCCGACTATGGCTACACCTTC
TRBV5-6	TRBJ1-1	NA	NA	CASSLFLKNTEAFF	TGTGCCAGCAGCTTGTTTCTGAAGAACACTGAAGCTTTCTTT
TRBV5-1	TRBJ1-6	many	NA	CASKLSGGMNSPLHF	TGCGCCAGCAAGCTTTCCGGGGGGATGAATTCACCCCTCCACTTT
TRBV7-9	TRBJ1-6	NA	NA	CASSARELNSPLHF	TGTGCCAGCAGCGCAAGGGAACTTAATTCACCCCTCCACTTT
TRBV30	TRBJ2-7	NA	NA	CAWKTPGPSSYEQYF	TGTGCCTGGAAAACTCCGGGTCCCAGCTCCTACGAGCAGTACTTC
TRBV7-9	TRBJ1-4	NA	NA	CASSFSMAGEKLFF	TGTGCCAGCAGCTTTAGTATGGCGGGAGAAAAACTGTTTTTT
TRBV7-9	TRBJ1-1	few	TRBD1	CASSQTGLTEAFF	TGTGCCAGCAGTCAGACAGGGTTAACTGAAGCTTTCTTT
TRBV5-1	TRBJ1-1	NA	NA	CASSVGGNTEAFF	TGCGCCAGCAGCGTCGGGGGGAACACTGAAGCTTTCTTT
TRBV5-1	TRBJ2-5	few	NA	CASSFLSLVQETQYF	TGCGCCAGCAGCTTCCTTTCACTAGTACAAGAGACCCAGTACTTC
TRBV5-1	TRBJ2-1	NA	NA	CASSSTGYNEQFF	TGCGCCAGCAGCTCGACAGGTTACAATGAGCAGTTCTTC
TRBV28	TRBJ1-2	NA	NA	CASSSGFYGYTF	TGTGCCAGCAGCTCAGGGTTCTATGGCTACACCTTC
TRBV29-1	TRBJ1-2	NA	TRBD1	CSAAGQGGNYGYTF	TGCAGCGCCGCCGGACAGGGGGGGAACTATGGCTACACCTTC
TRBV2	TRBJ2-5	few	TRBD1	CARAGGSGKTQYF	TGTGCCAGGGCAGGGGGCTCGGGCAAGACCCAGTACTTC
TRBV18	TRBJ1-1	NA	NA	CASSPNWAGTEAFF	TGTGCCAGCTCACCAAACTGGGCAGGAACTGAAGCTTTCTTT
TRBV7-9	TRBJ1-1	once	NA	CASRFPVAEAFF	TGTGCCAGCAGGTTCCCGGTCGCTGAAGCTTTCTTT
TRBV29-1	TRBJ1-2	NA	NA	CSVSFSNYGYTF	TGCAGCGTGTCTTTCTCTAACTATGGCTACACCTTC
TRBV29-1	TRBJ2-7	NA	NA	CSVRGKPSYEQYF	TGCAGCGTTCGGGGGAAGCCTTCCTACGAGCAGTACTTC
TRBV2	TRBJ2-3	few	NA	CASSYYPNSGDTQYF	TGTGCCAGCTCTTACTACCCCAATTCAGGAGATACGCAGTATTTT
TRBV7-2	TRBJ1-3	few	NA	CASSSLWGVSGNTIYF	TGTGCCAGCAGCTCCCTCTGGGGCGTCTCTGGAAACACCATATATTTT
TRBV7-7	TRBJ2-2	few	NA	CASSSTNTGELFF	TGTGCTAGCAGCTCCACCAACACCGGGGAGCTGTTTTTT
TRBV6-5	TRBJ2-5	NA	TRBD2	CASSFAGGETQYF	TGTGCCAGCAGTTTCGCCGGGGGGGAGACCCAGTACTTC
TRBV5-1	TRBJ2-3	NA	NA	CASSLGDPALDTQYF	TGCGCCAGCAGCTTGGGGGACCCTGCTCTGGATACGCAGTATTTT
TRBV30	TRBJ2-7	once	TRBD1	CAWSGTVRYEQYF	TGTGCCTGGAGCGGGACAGTCCGGTACGAGCAGTACTTC
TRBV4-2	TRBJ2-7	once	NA	CASSQDGREGGEQYF	TGTGCCAGCAGCCAAGATGGGAGGGAAGGGGGCGAGCAGTACTTC
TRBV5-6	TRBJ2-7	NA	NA	CASSLAFGLSYEQYF	TGTGCCAGCAGCTTAGCGTTCGGTCTCTCCTACGAGCAGTACTTC
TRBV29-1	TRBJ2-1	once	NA	CSVVMNEQFF	TGCAGCGTTGTCATGAATGAGCAGTTCTTC
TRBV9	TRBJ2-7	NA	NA	CASSPRTGAYEQYF	TGTGCCAGCAGCCCCAGGACTGGAGCCTACGAGCAGTACTTC
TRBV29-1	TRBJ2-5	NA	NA	CSATDGRETQYF	TGCAGCGCGACGGACGGGCGGGAGACCCAGTACTTC
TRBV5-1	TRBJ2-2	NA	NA	CASSPGRNTGELFF	TGCGCCAGCAGCCCGGGCAGGAACACCGGGGAGCTGTTTTTT
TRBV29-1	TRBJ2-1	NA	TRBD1	CSVRGADRGAYNEQFF	TGCAGCGTTCGGGGGGCGGACAGGGGTGCCTACAATGAGCAGTTCTTC
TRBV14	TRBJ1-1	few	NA	CASSRPPGATEAFF	TGTGCCAGCAGCCGCCCCCCGGGGGCCACTGAAGCTTTCTTT
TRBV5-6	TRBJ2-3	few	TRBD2	CASSRRGVADTQYF	TGTGCCAGCAGCCGGCGGGGGGTTGCAGATACGCAGTATTTT
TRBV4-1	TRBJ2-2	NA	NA	CASSHNGGHPNTGELFF	TGCGCCAGCAGCCATAACGGGGGGCACCCGAACACCGGGGAGCTGTTTTTT
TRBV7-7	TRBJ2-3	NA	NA	CASSTEGQSSQYF	TGTGCTAGCAGCACCGAAGGACAATCCTCGCAGTATTTT
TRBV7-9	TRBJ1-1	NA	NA	CASSYPTENTEAFF	TGTGCCAGCAGCTACCCAACAGAGAACACTGAAGCTTTCTTT
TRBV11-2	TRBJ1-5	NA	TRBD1	CASSLGTGGKEPQHF	TGTGCCAGCAGCTTAGGGACAGGGGGCAAAGAGCCCCAGCATTTT
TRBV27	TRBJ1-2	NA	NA	CASSLDGYGYTF	TGTGCCAGCAGCCTCGATGGCTATGGCTACACCTTC